One and the same sample provided the 9 T cell receptor beta chains below, sequenced in a study of technical replicates of blood from a handful of donors. Profiled with immunoSEQ multiplex PCR; TCRdb holds only in-frame clones, not every one. The table includes 95,000 to 100,000 clones, around 96% detected once. The source material was T cells isolated from PBMCs. The receptors stem from a human donor in good health.

The V call is TRBV5-1, the J call TRBJ1-2; D gene ambiguous. The CDR3 sequence is 14 residues long. Germline loops: CDR1 SGHRS, CDR2 YFSETQ. The ends were cut back, 0 bases at V and 3 bases at J, with 9 bases in the middle. CDR3 sequence reads: CASSLAADDYGYTF. The DNA for the CDR3 is TGCGCCAGCAGCTTGGCGGCGGATGACTATGGCTACACCTTC.

The genes are TRBV18 and TRBJ2-1; no firm D call. Germline CDR1 and CDR2: KGHSH and LQKENI. The V end lost 1 base, the J end lost 4 bases, and 8 bases lay between the germline ends. This CDR3 spans 14 amino acids. The CDR3: CASSPRTTYNEQFF. Written as DNA, the CDR3 is TGTGCCAGCTCACCACGAACTACATACAATGAGCAGTTCTTC.

The genes are TRBV7-8 and TRBJ1-1, with no clear D. Per the germline V gene, CDR1 is SGHVS and CDR2 is FQNEAQ. This CDR3 is built from 15 residues. V was cut by 5 bases and J by 0 bases, with 13 bases left in between. CDR3: CASSPGVGLNTEAFF. The CDR3, as DNA: TGTGCCAGCAGCCCCGGGGTCGGATTGAACACTGAAGCTTTCTTT. Full variable domain (rest looked up from reference TRBV7-8 and TRBJ1-1): GAGVSQSPRYKVAKRGQDVALRCDPISGHVSLFWYQQALGQGPEFLTYFQNEAQLDKSGLPSDRFFAERPEGSVSTLKIQRTQQEDSAVYLCASSPGVGLNTEAFFGQGTRLTVV.

This clone was found once. The rearrangement uses TRBV5-4 and TRBJ2-1, with 11 bases matching TRBD2. With V trimmed by 2 bases and J by 5 bases, 9 bases remained unmatched. Per the germline V gene, CDR1 is SGHNT and CDR2 is YYREEE (reference sequence). There are 17 residues in the CDR3. The DNA of the CDR3 is TGTGCCAGCAGCTTTCGTCTGGGACTAGCGGTGAACAATGAGCAGTTCTTC. This translates into CASSFRLGLAVNNEQFF.

The CDR3 protein is CASSLLGGFYEQYF. The CDR3 DNA reads TGTGCCAGCAGCTTACTTGGGGGCTTCTACGAGCAGTACTTC. The V and J genes are TRBV11-2 and TRBJ2-7, with D tentatively TRBD1 (6 bases). Germline CDR1 is SGHAT and CDR2 is FQNNGV. The CDR3 is 14 residues long. V lost 2 bases and J 3 bases, leaving 11 bases between the germline ends.

The V gene is TRBV4-1, the J gene TRBJ1-2; no reliable D call. Between the trimmed V and J ends, which lost 1 base and 8 bases, there was a span of 11 bases. This CDR3 contains 13 residues. Germline V gene data show CDR1 as MGHRA and CDR2 as YSYEKL. Here the CDR3 reads CASSQVGAYGYTF. In DNA, the CDR3 is TGCGCCAGCAGCCAAGTGGGAGCCTACGGCTACACCTTC.

This rearrangement joins TRBV7-3 to TRBJ2-3; TRBD2 is a possible D gene (5 bases). CDR3 size: 14 residues. The V end was cut by 4 bases, the J end by 4 bases, with 12 bases between. The germline V gene encodes CDR1 SGHTA and CDR2 FQGTGA. CDR3 loop: CASSSYHGADTQYF. CDR3 DNA sequence: TGTGCCAGCAGCTCGTACCACGGGGCAGATACGCAGTATTTT.

As DNA, the CDR3 is TGTGCCAGTAGTATCACCCCGGGTCCTCGAATCGGTTACGAGCAGTACTTC. Its translation is CASSITPGPRIGYEQYF. This chain uses TRBV19 with TRBJ2-7, with unresolved D. CDR1 LNHDA and CDR2 SQIVND come from the germline V gene (reference sequence). V shed 3 bases and J shed 4 bases, with 22 bases lying between them. This CDR3 is 17 amino acids long.

The rearrangement links TRBV14 to TRBJ2-1, with D perhaps matching TRBD1 (5 bases). The germline V and J ends were trimmed by 0 bases and 9 bases, with 18 bases remaining between them. The CDR3 is 16 amino acids. Germline V lookup: CDR1 SGHDN, CDR2 FVKESK. CDR3 bases: TGTGCCAGCAGCCAAGATCATGGGCAATCCAGGGTTGAGCAGTTCTTC. Translation gives CASSQDHGQSRVEQFF.